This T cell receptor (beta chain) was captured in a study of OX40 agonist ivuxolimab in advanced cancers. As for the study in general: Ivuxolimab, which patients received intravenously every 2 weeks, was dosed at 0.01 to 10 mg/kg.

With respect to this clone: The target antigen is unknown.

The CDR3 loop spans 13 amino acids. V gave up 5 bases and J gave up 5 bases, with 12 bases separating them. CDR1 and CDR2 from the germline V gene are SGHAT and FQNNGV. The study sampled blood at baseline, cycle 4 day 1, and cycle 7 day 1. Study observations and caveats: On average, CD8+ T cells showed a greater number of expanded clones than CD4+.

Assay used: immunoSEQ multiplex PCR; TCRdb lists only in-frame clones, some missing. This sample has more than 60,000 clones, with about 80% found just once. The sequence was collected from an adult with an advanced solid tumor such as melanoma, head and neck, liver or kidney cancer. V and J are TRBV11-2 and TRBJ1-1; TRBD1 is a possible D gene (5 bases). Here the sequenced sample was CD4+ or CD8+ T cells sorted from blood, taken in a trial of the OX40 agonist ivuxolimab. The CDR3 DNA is TGTGCCAGCAGCCTCTCAACAGGAACTGAAGCTTTCTTT. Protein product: CASSLSTGTEAFF.